Included here is one T cell receptor beta chain sequence, with context. This specimen comes from a study of cytotoxic CD8 clonotypes in ibrutinib-treated CLL. Only in-frame clones appear in the TCRdb table, and some are missing; sequencing was by immunoSEQ multiplex PCR. The top ten hold about a fifth of the sample, which has approximately 45,000 clones, under 80% seen once. This CDR3 is built from 15 residues. In germline, CDR1 is SQVTM, CDR2 ANQGSEA. Between the trimmed V and J ends, which lost 4 bases and 1 base, there was a span of 13 bases. The sequence came from a human donor with chronic lymphocytic leukemia. The V gene is TRBV29-1, the J gene TRBJ2-2, with D maybe TRBD1 (8 bases). Here the sequenced sample was PBMCs, taken after 24 months of ibrutinib treatment. For the CDR3, the DNA is TGCAGCGTTGGGGAGGGGACAGGGAACACCGGGGAGCTGTTTTTT. Translating it yields CSVGEGTGNTGELFF.